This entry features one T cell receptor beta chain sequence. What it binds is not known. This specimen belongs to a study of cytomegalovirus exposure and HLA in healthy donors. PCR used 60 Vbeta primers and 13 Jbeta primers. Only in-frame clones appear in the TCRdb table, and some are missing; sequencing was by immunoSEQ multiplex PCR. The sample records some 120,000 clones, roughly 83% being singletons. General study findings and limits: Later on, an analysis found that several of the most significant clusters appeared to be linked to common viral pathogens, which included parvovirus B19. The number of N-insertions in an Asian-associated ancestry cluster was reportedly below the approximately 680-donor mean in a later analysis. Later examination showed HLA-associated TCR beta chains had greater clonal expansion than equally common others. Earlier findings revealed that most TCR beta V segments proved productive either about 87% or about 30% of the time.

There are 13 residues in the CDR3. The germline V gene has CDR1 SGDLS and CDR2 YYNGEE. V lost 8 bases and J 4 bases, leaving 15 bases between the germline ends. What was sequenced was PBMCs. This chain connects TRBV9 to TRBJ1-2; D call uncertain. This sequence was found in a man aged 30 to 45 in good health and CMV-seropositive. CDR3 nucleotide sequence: TGTGCCAGTACAGAGTTAAATTCCTATGGCTACACCTTC. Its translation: CASTELNSYGYTF.